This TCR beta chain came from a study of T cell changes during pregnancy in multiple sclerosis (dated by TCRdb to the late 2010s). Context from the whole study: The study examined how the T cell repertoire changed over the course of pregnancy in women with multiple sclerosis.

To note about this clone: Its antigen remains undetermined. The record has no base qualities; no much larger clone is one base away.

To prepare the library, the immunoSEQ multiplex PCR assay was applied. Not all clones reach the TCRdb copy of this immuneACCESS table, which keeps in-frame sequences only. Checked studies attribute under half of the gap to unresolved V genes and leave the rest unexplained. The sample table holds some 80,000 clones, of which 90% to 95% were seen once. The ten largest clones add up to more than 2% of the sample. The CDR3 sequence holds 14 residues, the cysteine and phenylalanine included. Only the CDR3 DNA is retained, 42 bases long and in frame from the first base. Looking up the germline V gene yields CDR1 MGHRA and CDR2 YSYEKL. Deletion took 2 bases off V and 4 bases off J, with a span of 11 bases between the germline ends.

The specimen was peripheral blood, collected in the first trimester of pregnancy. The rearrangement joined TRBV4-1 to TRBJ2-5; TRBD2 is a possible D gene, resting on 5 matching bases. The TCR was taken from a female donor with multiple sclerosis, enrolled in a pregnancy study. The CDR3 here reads CASSQNREPETQYF. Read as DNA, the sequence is TGCGCCAGCAGCCAAAACCGGGAACCAGAGACCCAGTACTTC.